These 29 T cell receptor beta chains were sequenced from one sample in a study of T cells in Graves' hyperthyroidism and ophthalmopathy. The TCR beta CDR3 regions underwent amplification using RNA transcripts as the source. A set of HTBI primers served as the primers for a first-round RT-PCR of the TCR CDR3. One entry per CDR3 protein results from TCRdb running MiXCR on the multiplex PCR reads. The sample shows about 700,000 distinct CDR3 sequences, less than 15% of them seen only once. What was sequenced was blood. The receptors were sampled from a woman between 18 and 29 years old with Graves' hyperthyroidism.

The table lists this clonotype with many counts. This chain connects TRBV28 to TRBJ2-6, with 9 positions matching TRBD1. V trimming: 5 bases; J trimming: 0 bases; junction bases outside the gene matches: 5. Germline lookup yields CDR1 MDHEN and CDR2 SYDVKM. The CDR3 spans 17 residues. The CDR3 coding sequence is TGTGCCAGCAGTGAGGACAGGGGTATCTCTGGGGCCAACGTCCTGACTTTC. This encodes CASSEDRGISGANVLTF.

The chain is built from TRBV5-1 and TRBJ2-5; 11 bases fit TRBD2. V lost 4 bases, J lost 4 bases, and 12 bases stayed unmatched. The germline V gene encodes CDR1 SGHRS and CDR2 YFSETQ. The CDR3 consists of 17 residues. In DNA form, the CDR3 reads TGCGCCAGCAGCATGGAACTAGCGGGAGCGGAAGGAGAGACCCAGTACTTC. Residues: CASSMELAGAEGETQYF.

This clonotype came up many times. This sequence joins TRBV20-1 and TRBJ1-1, with D possibly matching TRBD1 (6 bases). With 5 bases removed from V and 4 bases from J, the gap between germline ends came to 8 bases. The germline gives CDR1 DFQATT, CDR2 SNEGSKA (reference sequence). CDR3 length equals 11 residues. The DNA of the CDR3 is TGCAGTGCTTGGGACATCACTGAAGCTTTCTTT. Translation gives CSAWDITEAFF.

The CDR3 sequence: CSARDWGRTTGELFF. Written as DNA, the CDR3 is TGCAGTGCTAGAGACTGGGGGAGGACCACCGGGGAGCTGTTTTTT. This chain uses TRBV20-1 with TRBJ2-2; possible D gene TRBD2, 6 bases. The germline V and J ends were trimmed by 0 bases and 4 bases, with 12 bases remaining between them. The germline V gene has CDR1 DFQATT and CDR2 SNEGSKA (reference sequence). CDR3 length: 15 amino acids.

This clonotype was detected many times. The chain is built from TRBV20-1 and TRBJ2-5, with TRBD2 matching 9 bases. The J segment lost 5 bases and the V segment lost 3 bases, leaving 7 bases of the junction unmatched. The CDR3 runs to 14 residues. Germline assignment: CDR1 DFQATT and CDR2 SNEGSKA (reference sequence). The CDR3 region is CSARPGLAGETQYF. The CDR3 DNA reads as TGCAGTGCTAGGCCGGGACTAGCAGGGGAGACCCAGTACTTC.

This clonotype came up a few times. The CDR3 coding sequence is TGCGCCAGCAGCCAAAGGCAGGGCCCCTATAACTATGGCTACACCTTC. This encodes CASSQRQGPYNYGYTF. The J gene is TRBJ1-2, the V gene TRBV4-1; D may be TRBD1 (5 bases). Per the germline V gene, CDR1 is MGHRA and CDR2 is YSYEKL. Trimming stripped 2 bases from V and 1 base from J, with 14 bases between. This CDR3 has 16 amino acids.

This clonotype was seen repeatedly, ten times or more. V usage is TRBV2 and J usage is TRBJ2-7, with 7 bases aligning to TRBD2. With 6 bases clipped from V and 5 bases from J, the junction kept 13 bases outside the gene matches. This CDR3 comprises 15 residues. CDR1 and CDR2 from the germline V gene are SNHLY and FYNNEI. CDR3 bases: TGTGCCAGCAGGTCGGTCTTTCTAGCGGCCCACGAGCAGTACTTC. The encoded protein is CASRSVFLAAHEQYF.

V is TRBV27 and J is TRBJ2-5, with a weak D call TRBD2 (7 bases). Germline V gene lookup returns CDR1 MNHEY and CDR2 SMNVEV (reference sequence). CDR3 length: 17 amino acids. V shed 2 bases and J shed 4 bases, with 20 bases lying between them. DNA for the CDR3: TGTGCCAGCAGTTTAGCCGCCAGGGGAGGGGCGGCAGAGACCCAGTACTTC. Its protein product is CASSLAARGGAAETQYF.

In this sample, this clonotype turned up many times. V gene TRBV7-9 combines with J gene TRBJ2-7, with no clear D. The CDR3 runs 12 residues. Trimming took 3 bases from V and 7 from J, leaving 10 bases between them. Germline V lookup: CDR1 SEHNR, CDR2 FQNEAQ (reference sequence). CDR3 coding DNA: TGTGCCAGCAGCTTGGCCGAAGAGGAGCAGTACTTC. It codes for CASSLAEEEQYF. The variable domain in full, completed from reference TRBV7-9 and TRBJ2-7, reads DTGVSQNPRHKITKRGQNVTFRCDPISEHNRLYWYRQTLGQGPEFLTYFQNEAQLEKSRLLSDRFSAERPKGSFSTLEIQRTEQGDSAMYLCASSLAEEEQYFGPGTRLTVT.

This clonotype has more than one count but fewer than ten. CDR3 region: CASSRPGLAGDFNEQFF. The CDR3 bases are TGTGCCAGCAGCCGCCCTGGTCTAGCGGGAGATTTCAATGAGCAGTTCTTC. The chain uses TRBV12-3 or TRBV12-4 and TRBJ2-1, with 10 positions matching TRBD2. The CDR3 has 17 residues. With V trimmed by 6 bases and J by 6 bases, 14 bases remained unmatched.

This clonotype was counted many times. The chain couples TRBV29-1 to TRBJ2-7; TRBD2 agrees at 10 bases. Germline V CDR1 and CDR2: SQVTM, ANQGSEA. The CDR3 runs 14 residues. V shed 6 bases and J 4 bases; nucleotides not matched to a gene: 9. CDR3 sequence reads: CSVETSGIGYEQYF. CDR3 in DNA: TGCAGCGTAGAAACTAGCGGGATTGGGTACGAGCAGTACTTC.

In the case of this clonotype: A read error may explain this, as a much larger clone is one base away. This sequence joins TRBV7-3 and TRBJ2-7; 7 bases map to TRBD2. The CDR3 has 15 residues. Germline V CDR1 and CDR2: SGHTA, FQGTGA. Here the CDR3 reads CANSSLAGRFDEQYF. CDR3 coding DNA: TGTGCCAACAGCTCATTAGCGGGCCGTTTTGACGAGCAGTACTTC.

This clonotype was recorded at least ten times. This chain uses TRBV12-3 or TRBV12-4 with TRBJ2-7; D remains unclear. V was cut by 3 bases and J by 5 bases, with 17 bases left in between. The CDR3 spans 15 residues. CDR3 region: CASSFVSPGSDEQYF. CDR3 nucleotides: TGTGCCAGCAGTTTCGTCAGTCCGGGCAGCGACGAGCAGTACTTC.

This clonotype was detected many times. This chain connects TRBV30 to TRBJ2-2; the D gene is possibly TRBD1 (6 bases). The CDR3 runs 15 residues. CDR1 GTSNPN and CDR2 SVGIG come from the germline V gene (reference sequence). The V end lost 0 bases, the J end lost 1 base, and 9 bases lay between the germline ends. The CDR3 protein is CAWSVQDRNTGELFF. CDR3 nucleotide sequence: TGTGCCTGGAGTGTACAGGACAGGAACACCGGGGAGCTGTTTTTT.

Only a few counts were recorded for this clonotype. This rearrangement joins TRBV12-3 or TRBV12-4 to TRBJ2-2, with 9 bases aligning to TRBD2. The CDR3 has 16 residues. J was trimmed by 1 base and V by 6 bases; bases with no gene match: 6. CDR3 in DNA: TGTGCCAGCAGACTTAGACTAGCGGTGAACACCGGGGAGCTGTTTTTT. Amino acids: CASRLRLAVNTGELFF.

This clonotype came up many times. This chain links TRBV7-9 with TRBJ2-3; perhaps TRBD2 as D (5 bases). Looked up from germline, CDR1 is SEHNR and CDR2 is FQNEAQ (reference sequence). CDR3 size: 14 residues. The V and J ends lost 5 bases and 5 bases respectively, with 14 bases between them. CDR3 loop: CASSLRENQDTQYF. Here the CDR3 DNA reads TGTGCCAGCAGCCTCCGGGAAAATCAAGATACGCAGTATTTT.

This clonotype was detected many times. This chain connects TRBV2 to TRBJ2-5; a possible D gene is TRBD1 (6 bases). CDR1 and CDR2 from the germline V gene are SNHLY and FYNNEI. V lost 6 bases and J 5 bases, leaving 13 bases between the germline ends. This CDR3 contains 13 residues. CDR3 DNA sequence: TGTGCCAGCAGACCACAGGGTGGGGAGACCCAGTACTTC. Translation: CASRPQGGETQYF.

J is TRBJ2-3 and V is TRBV20-1; D possibly corresponds to TRBD2 (5 bases). The CDR3 length is 11 residues. Germline V CDR1 and CDR2: DFQATT, SNEGSKA (reference sequence). Trimming took 1 base from V and 9 from J, leaving 8 bases between them. The CDR3 DNA sequence: TGCAGTGCTAGAGCGTCGGGAACGCAGTATTTT. Translation gives CSARASGTQYF.

This clonotype showed up just a few times. The chain joins TRBV6-2 or TRBV6-3 to TRBJ2-1, with TRBD2 matching 12 bases. The germline V gene has CDR1 MNHEY and CDR2 SVGEGT. The CDR3 covers 18 residues. Trimming cost V 2 bases and J 5 bases; bases outside gene matches: 10. DNA of the CDR3: TGTGCCAGCAGTTACATGGCGGAGACTAGCGGGAGCCACAATGAGCAGTTCTTC. The encoded protein is CASSYMAETSGSHNEQFF.

This clonotype has ten or more counts. The rearrangement links TRBV6-2 or TRBV6-3 to TRBJ2-7, with 7 bases that match TRBD1. V shed 4 bases, J shed 3 bases, and the junction held 3 bases outside the gene matches. The germline gives CDR1 MNHEY, CDR2 SVGEGT. The CDR3 runs to 13 residues. CDR3 coding DNA: TGTGCCAGCAGTTTCTACAGGGGCTACGAGCAGTACTTC. Protein product: CASSFYRGYEQYF.

There are many counts of this clonotype. V is TRBV30 and J is TRBJ1-1, with no clear D. V lost 2 bases and J lost 7, with 11 bases in between. The length of the CDR3 is 12 residues. Germline values: CDR1 GTSNPN, CDR2 SVGIG (reference sequence). CDR3: CAWSPGMGEAFF. CDR3 in DNA: TGTGCCTGGAGTCCCGGAATGGGTGAAGCTTTCTTT.

At least ten counts were recorded for this clonotype. The chain links TRBV6-1 to TRBJ1-2; no firm D call. The V end was cut by 5 bases, the J end by 1 base, with 11 bases between. This CDR3 spans 14 amino acids. Germline values: CDR1 MNHNS, CDR2 SASEGT. The DNA of the CDR3 is TGTGCCAGCAGTTACTCAGACTTTAACTATGGCTACACCTTC. Translating it yields CASSYSDFNYGYTF.

The sample holds a few counts of this clonotype. The chain couples TRBV19 to TRBJ1-1, with D tentatively TRBD1 (5 bases). The germline V gene has CDR1 LNHDA and CDR2 SQIVND (reference sequence). Trimming took 3 bases from V and 0 from J, leaving 14 bases between them. The CDR3 runs 16 residues. The CDR3 protein is CASSMGGTFMNTEAFF. In DNA, the CDR3 is TGTGCCAGTAGTATGGGGGGGACCTTCATGAACACTGAAGCTTTCTTT.

This clonotype was recorded at least ten times. The V gene is TRBV28, the J gene TRBJ2-7, with unresolved D. The CDR3 is 13 residues long. V lost 1 base and J lost 4, with 8 bases in between. Per germline, CDR1 MDHEN and CDR2 SYDVKM. CDR3: CASSLFPGYEQYF. The CDR3 bases are TGTGCCAGCAGTTTATTTCCCGGGTACGAGCAGTACTTC.

The V and J genes are TRBV7-9 and TRBJ2-7, with 9 bases fitting TRBD1. The V gene end was trimmed by 5 bases and the J gene end by 4 bases; junction bases not matched to a gene: 12. Germline-derived CDR1 and CDR2 are SEHNR and FQNEAQ (reference sequence). The CDR3 has 16 amino acids. CDR3 sequence: CASSPASRDREYEQYF. The CDR3 DNA reads TGTGCCAGCAGCCCGGCGTCCCGGGACAGGGAGTACGAGCAGTACTTC. Looking up the rest from reference TRBV7-9 and TRBJ2-7 gives the full variable domain: DTGVSQNPRHKITKRGQNVTFRCDPISEHNRLYWYRQTLGQGPEFLTYFQNEAQLEKSRLLSDRFSAERPKGSFSTLEIQRTEQGDSAMYLCASSPASRDREYEQYFGPGTRLTVT.

The chain is built from TRBV11-2 and TRBJ2-2; 7 bases fit TRBD2. V was pared by 5 bases and J by 6 bases, with 9 bases of the junction left unmatched. The germline V gene has CDR1 SGHAT and CDR2 FQNNGV. The CDR3 spans 15 residues. CDR3 DNA: TGTGCCAGCAGCCCCACTGTTGGGAGGGCCGGGGAGCTGTTTTTT. It is translated as CASSPTVGRAGELFF.

This clonotype has a handful of counts. This chain links TRBV29-1 with TRBJ1-1, with a possible D match to TRBD1 (5 bases). V dropped 6 bases and J dropped 4 bases, with 12 bases sitting between them. Germline CDR1 and CDR2: SQVTM and ANQGSEA. The CDR3 covers 12 residues. CDR3 protein: CSVLGGSTEAFF. The CDR3, as DNA: TGCAGCGTCCTCGGGGGTTCCACTGAAGCTTTCTTT.

This clonotype was seen repeatedly, ten times or more. The rearrangement joins TRBV7-3 to TRBJ2-1; D remains unclear. The germline CDR1 and CDR2 sequences are SGHTA and FQGTGA. There are 14 residues in the CDR3. V dropped 1 base and J dropped 6 bases, with 10 bases sitting between them. The CDR3 loop reads CASSLSRVPNEQFF. CDR3 bases: TGTGCCAGCAGCTTAAGTCGAGTACCCAATGAGCAGTTCTTC.

With respect to this clonotype: A read error may explain this, as a much larger clone is one base away. The chain employs TRBV7-9 and TRBJ2-7; 10 nucleotides match TRBD1. The end of the DNA aligns better with TRBJ2-1, so the J call may be wrong. The CDR3 runs to 15 residues. Germline CDR1 SEHNR, CDR2 FQNEAQ (reference sequence). DNA of the CDR3: TGTGCCAGCAGCTTGTTCGGGACAGGGGCCTACGAGCAGTTCTTC. As protein: CASSLFGTGAYEQFF.